The following is a T cell receptor (beta chain) sequence with its context. Primers for the PCR totalled 60 Vbeta and 13 Jbeta. The protocol was immunoSEQ multiplex PCR, while the TCRdb copy is restricted to in-frame clones and leaves out a portion. In the table there are 110,000 to 150,000 clones, roughly 80% of which are singletons. The data originate from a study of cytomegalovirus exposure and HLA in healthy donors. CDR1 is SGDLS, CDR2 YYNGEE, per germline. The V gene lost 3 bases and the J gene lost 1 base, with 13 bases spanning the gap. The CDR3 sequence is 15 residues long. The sequenced sample was PBMCs. The source of this sequence is a female donor in good health and CMV-seronegative. This sequence joins TRBV9 and TRBJ1-1; a weak D match, TRBD1 (5 bases). CDR3 protein: CASSASGGTNTEAFF. CDR3 nucleotide sequence: TGTGCCAGCAGCGCCTCCGGGGGGACGAACACTGAAGCTTTCTTT.